The clone carrying this TCR beta chain was seen more than once but under ten times. Antigen specificity is unknown. This sample stems from a study of CD8 T cells in ankylosing spondylitis. General observations from the study: Reportedly, disease-linked clones are significantly enriched in ankylosing spondylitis patients' matched synovial fluid. About 8 highly homologous variants made up a TCR beta motif that seemed to typify ankylosing spondylitis blood. Disease-linked clones were CD8+ and relatively rare in peripheral blood.

Germline loops: CDR1 SQVTM, CDR2 ANQGSEA. V trimming: 5 bases; J trimming: 3 bases; junction bases outside the gene matches: 7. This CDR3 is 14 amino acids long. Each TCR beta library was made by quantitative 5'-RACE that incorporated molecular barcodes. TCRdb called the 5' RACE reads again in MiXCR, with one record for every CDR3 protein. The table shows under 300,000 distinct CDR3 sequences, with 15% to 20% occurring only once. The sample consisted of blood, either unsorted or a sorted T cell fraction (not recorded which). This sequence originates from a male donor with ankylosing spondylitis or in good health (not recorded which). This chain joins TRBV29-1 and TRBJ1-5, with TRBD1 matching over 7 bases. The CDR3 DNA is TGCAGCGTTATCTTAACAGGGGACAATCAGCCCCAGCATTTT. It encodes CSVILTGDNQPQHF.